The T cell receptor beta chain under discussion was sequenced for a study of blood T cell repertoires in COVID-19. Study-level background: From the United States, Italy and Spain came samples of acute and convalescent COVID-19. Sources were T cells, B-cell-depleted T cells, or PBMCs; the material itself was cDNA or gDNA.

Germline V CDR1 and CDR2: LNHNV, YYDKDF (reference sequence). The CDR3 is 15 residues long. Trimming took off 0 bases at V and 0 bases at J, with 9 bases between the two ends. In the study's own analysis: Reference gene primer amplification yielded estimated nucleated cell counts. Profiling relied on immunoSEQ multiplex PCR, and the TCRdb table lists in-frame clones only, not all of them. That table is the source of V, J and clone size, and D and trimming were worked out from the DNA. The table has some 200,000 clones, 83% seen once; the top ten hold roughly 6.1%. Input material: peripheral blood. The source is a woman aged 40-49 years with acute or convalescent COVID-19. This chain connects TRBV15 to TRBJ2-7; TRBD1 might be the D (7 bases). This chain's CDR3 is CATSRERDSSYEQYF. CDR3 coding DNA: TGTGCCACCAGCAGAGAGCGGGACAGCTCCTACGAGCAGTACTTC.